This record concerns one T cell receptor (beta chain) sequence. The protocol was immunoSEQ multiplex PCR, while the TCRdb copy is restricted to in-frame clones and leaves out a portion. Of some 260,000 clones listed, 80% to 90% are singletons. Trimming left V 6 bases short and J 5 bases short, with 19 bases between. There are 15 residues in the CDR3. CDR1 is KGHSH, CDR2 LQKENI, per germline. This sample is drawn from a study of blood T cell repertoires in COVID-19. The J gene is TRBJ1-2, the V gene TRBV18; D unresolved. Source material: peripheral blood. The clonotype originates from a man older than 75 with acute or convalescent COVID-19. The CDR3 bases are TGTGCCAGCTCTTCCGTAGATAATAGGAGATATGGCTACACCTTC. Amino acids: CASSSVDNRRYGYTF. The full variable domain, with the rest looked up from reference TRBV18 and TRBJ1-2, is NAGVMQNPRHLVRRRGQEARLRCSPMKGHSHVYWYRQLPEEGLKFMVYLQKENIIDESGMPKERFSAEFPKEGPSILRIQQVVRGDSAAYFCASSSVDNRRYGYTFGSGTRLTVV.